A selection of T cell receptor beta chains follows, all from one sample in a study of vaccination effects on CD4 cells after COVID-19. Only in-frame clones appear in the TCRdb table, and some are missing; sequencing was by immunoSEQ multiplex PCR. The sample records under 85,000 clones, roughly 80% being singletons. Their cognate antigens are unknown. Sequenced here: CD4+ T cells from PBMCs cultured with HCoV-229E spike peptides, sampled before COVID-19 vaccination. Receptors were obtained from a human donor who received a COVID-19 vaccine. The CDR3 runs from the conserved cysteine through the conserved F or W. Fields, in order: clone size, J gene, CDR3 length, V gene, D gene, CDR3 DNA, CDR3 protein. D genes are given only for firm matches. Only some rows state a clone size, as once, few, many or a class for expanded clones.

. TRBJ2-3 19 TRBV4-1 TRBD2 TGCGCCAGCAGCCAAGGGCAGGCGGGGGGGCCCCCAGGCACAGATACGCAGTATTTT CASSQGQAGGPPGTDTQYF
. TRBJ2-1 16 TRBV5-6 . TGTGCCAGCAGCTTGGGGGCAGCGAGCCCCTACAATGAGCAGTTCTTC CASSLGAASPYNEQFF
. TRBJ1-2 15 TRBV5-1 . TGCGCCAGCAGCTTGGTAAGCGTACAGGGCGGTGGCTACACCTTC CASSLVSVQGGGYTF
once TRBJ1-2 14 TRBV14 . TGTGCCAGCAGCCAAGAAATTCTCGGCTATGGCTACACCTTC CASSQEILGYGYTF
few TRBJ2-1 15 TRBV29-1 . TGCAGCGTTGAAGGCGGCGCCCTGGGCTACAATGAGCAGTTCTTC CSVEGGALGYNEQFF
once TRBJ1-2 17 TRBV11-3 . TGTGCCAGCAGCTTAGAAATTTCGGGACATACAAACTATGGCTACACCTTC CASSLEISGHTNYGYTF
. TRBJ1-2 8 TRBV3-1/TRBV3-2 . TGTGCCAGATATGGCTACACCTTC CARYGYTF
. TRBJ1-2 13 TRBV18 TRBD1 TGTGCCAGCTCCGGCGCCACAGGGGGCGGCTACACCTTC CASSGATGGGYTF
. TRBJ2-5 15 TRBV5-1 TRBD2 TGCGCCAGCAGCTCAGGGACTAGCGGGGAAGAGACCCAGTACTTC CASSSGTSGEETQYF
. TRBJ1-2 17 TRBV18 . TGTGCCAGCTCACCTTCCTTATTAGGACAGAAAGACTATGGCTACACCTTC CASSPSLLGQKDYGYTF
. TRBJ1-2 12 TRBV29-1 . TGCAGCGTTGAAGGTCATACGTATGGCTACACCTTC CSVEGHTYGYTF
. TRBJ2-4 15 TRBV20-1 . TGCAGTGCTAGTTATACTAGCCAGCCAACCGACATTCAGTACTTC CSASYTSQPTDIQYF
few TRBJ1-2 13 TRBV2 . TGTGCCAGCAGTGAAAAGGGCTTAGGCGGCTACACCTTC CASSEKGLGGYTF
. TRBJ1-2 12 TRBV6-5 . TGTGCCAGCAAGAACGGGAACTATGGCTACACCTTC CASKNGNYGYTF
. TRBJ2-5 16 TRBV5-4 . TGTGCCAGCAGCTGGAGCGGGACACTCGGGCAAGAGACCCAGTACTTC CASSWSGTLGQETQYF
. TRBJ1-4 14 TRBV7-9 . TGTGCCAGCAGCTCCACTTTATCCCCGGAAAAACTGTTTTTT CASSSTLSPEKLFF
. TRBJ2-3 13 TRBV7-3 . TGTGCCAGCAGCTTTGGGGATACAGATACGCAGTATTTT CASSFGDTDTQYF
. TRBJ1-1 17 TRBV11-3 . TGTGCCAGCAGCTCCCACGACGGGAGGGGGGAGAACACTGAAGCTTTCTTT CASSSHDGRGENTEAFF
. TRBJ2-2 11 TRBV6-1 . TGTGCCAGCAGTGAACGGGGGGAGCTGTTTTTT CASSERGELFF
. TRBJ1-1 14 TRBV2 . TGTGCCAGCAGAGGGTTGGGGAGGGGGTCTGAAGCTTTCTTT CASRGLGRGSEAFF
. TRBJ1-2 14 TRBV5-1 . TGCGCCAGCAGCTGGGAGACGGGGGGCTATGGCTACACCTTC CASSWETGGYGYTF
. TRBJ2-3 13 TRBV18 TRBD1 TGTGCCAGCACGGGACAGTACACAGATACGCAGTATTTT CASTGQYTDTQYF
. TRBJ1-2 14 TRBV18 TRBD1 TGTGCCAGCTCACCATTAGGGACAGACATAGGCTACACCTTC CASSPLGTDIGYTF
once TRBJ2-3 13 TRBV2 . TGTGCCAGCAGTCCAACGAACGGGGATACGCAGTATTTT CASSPTNGDTQYF
once TRBJ1-5 12 TRBV28 . TGTGCCAGCAGTGATGGCAATCAGCCCCAGCATTTT CASSDGNQPQHF
. TRBJ1-1 15 TRBV4-1 . TGCGCCAGCAGCCAAGTGGCGGGGAGGAGGACTGAAGCTTTCTTT CASSQVAGRRTEAFF
. TRBJ1-5 15 TRBV6-6 TRBD1 TGTGCCAGCAGTTATAACAGGGGTGGGGATCAGCCCCAGCATTTT CASSYNRGGDQPQHF
few TRBJ1-5 12 TRBV7-9 . TGTGCCAGCAGCTCCGCCCTGGGACCCCAGCATTTT CASSSALGPQHF
few TRBJ1-6 14 TRBV5-5 . TGTGCCAGCAGCTTGGACAGGGAGGAGTCACCCCTCCACTTT CASSLDREESPLHF
few TRBJ2-3 15 TRBV30 TRBD2 TGTGCCTGGAGTGCTGGTCGCGGGGGGGTGGATACGCAGTATTTT CAWSAGRGGVDTQYF
. TRBJ2-5 15 TRBV5-1 . TGCGCCAGCAGCAGGGAGGTGTCGGCCCAAGAGACCCAGTACTTC CASSREVSAQETQYF
. TRBJ2-2 16 TRBV5-1 . TGCGCCAGCAGCTCTTCGACAGGTCCAGAAACCGGGGAGCTGTTTTTT CASSSSTGPETGELFF
. TRBJ2-1 15 TRBV27 . TGTGCCAGCAGTTTCAGGCCTATAGGCCACAATGAGCAGTTCTTC CASSFRPIGHNEQFF
once TRBJ2-6 16 TRBV18 . TGTGCCAGCTCACCACCGGACAGCTCTGGGGCCAACGTCCTGACTTTC CASSPPDSSGANVLTF
few TRBJ2-2 14 TRBV5-1 . TGCGCCAGCAGCGCAACTAGTCCCCCCGGGGAGCTGTTTTTT CASSATSPPGELFF
. TRBJ2-5 12 TRBV24-1 . TGTGCCACCAGTGATCAGTGGGGGACCCAGTACTTC CATSDQWGTQYF
. TRBJ2-3 14 TRBV5-4 . TGTGCCAGCAGCTTGGCGGGTAGCGCAGATACGCAGTATTTT CASSLAGSADTQYF